The T cell receptor beta chain under discussion was sequenced for a study of cytomegalovirus exposure and HLA in healthy donors. Study results and caveats: It was assumed in the presence/absence analyses that sequencing depth was roughly uniform across donors. Upon later analysis, HLA-associated TCR beta chains proved more clonally expanded than other, equally common chains.

Both 60 Vbeta primers and 13 Jbeta primers went into the PCR. TCRdb's copy holds only in-frame clones and misses some; the assay was immunoSEQ multiplex PCR. Seen here are 100,000 to 150,000 clones, about 81% observed once, and the top ten hold about 1.1%. With regard to this clone: Its antigen is not known.

Source material: PBMCs. The sequence was obtained from a woman between 25 and 40 years old in good health and CMV-seronegative.

CDR3 DNA sequence: TGCGCCAGCAGCTTGACGAGGACAGGGGAGGCTGGCTACACCTTC. It is translated as CASSLTRTGEAGYTF. J is TRBJ1-2 and V is TRBV5-1; 9 nucleotides agree with TRBD1. The CDR3 contains 15 residues. V was pared by 1 base and J by 7 bases, with 8 bases of the junction left unmatched. CDR1 is SGHRS, CDR2 YFSETQ, per germline.